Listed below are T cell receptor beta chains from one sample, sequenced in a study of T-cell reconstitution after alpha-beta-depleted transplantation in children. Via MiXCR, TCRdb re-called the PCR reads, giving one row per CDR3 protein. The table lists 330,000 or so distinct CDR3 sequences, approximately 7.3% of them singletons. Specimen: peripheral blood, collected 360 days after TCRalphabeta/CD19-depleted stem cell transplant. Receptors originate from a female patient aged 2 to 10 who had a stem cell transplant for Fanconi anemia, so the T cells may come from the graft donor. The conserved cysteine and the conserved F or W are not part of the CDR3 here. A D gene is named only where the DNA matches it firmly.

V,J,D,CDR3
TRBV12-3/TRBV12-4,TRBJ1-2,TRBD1,ASSPGQGHYGYT
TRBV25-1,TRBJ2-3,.,ASSVASATDTQY
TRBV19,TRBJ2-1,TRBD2,ASSRGGSSSGSYNEQF
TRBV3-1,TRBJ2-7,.,ASSQGGPRLVYEQY
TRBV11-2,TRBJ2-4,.,ASSRTGLAKNIQY
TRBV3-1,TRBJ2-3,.,ASSQGLVPDTQY
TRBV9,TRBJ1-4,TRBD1,ASSPRDSQNEKLF
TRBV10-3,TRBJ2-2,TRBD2,AIRASGRLNTGELF
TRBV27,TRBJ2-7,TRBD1,ASSLYPGQGLSTEQY
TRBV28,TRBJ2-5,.,ASSLWDSQETQY
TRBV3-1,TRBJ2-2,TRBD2,ASSHQPSGANTGELF
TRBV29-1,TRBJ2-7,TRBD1,SVDLGQGYEQY
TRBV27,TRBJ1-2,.,ASTTQESTLYGYT
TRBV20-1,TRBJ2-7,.,SAYQGQGAVPYEQY
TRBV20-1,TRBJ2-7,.,SAGGRTAYEQY
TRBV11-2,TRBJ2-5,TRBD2,ASSWDHSGRAVRKTQY
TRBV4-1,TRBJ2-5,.,ASSPSGFKTQY
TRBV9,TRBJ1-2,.,ASSGTEGYGYT
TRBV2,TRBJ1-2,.,ASSPVPIDLNYGYT
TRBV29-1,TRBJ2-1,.,SVVPSSFSYNEQF
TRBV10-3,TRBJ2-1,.,AISESRDGNEQF
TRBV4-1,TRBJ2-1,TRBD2,ASSQTPGLAQNNEQF
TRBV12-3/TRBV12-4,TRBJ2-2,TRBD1,ASSFWDRVAGELF
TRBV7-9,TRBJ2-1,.,ASSSRQENYNEQF
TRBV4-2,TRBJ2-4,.,ASSQERVGRIQY
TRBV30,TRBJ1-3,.,AWSEAGPHSGNTIY
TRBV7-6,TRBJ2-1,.,ASSLELFNEQF
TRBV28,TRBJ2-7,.,ASSLGHPLYEQY
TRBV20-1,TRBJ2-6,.,SANTGTGANVLT
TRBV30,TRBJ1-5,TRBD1,AWSTGGSNQPQH
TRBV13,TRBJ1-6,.,ASSYDRSSYNSPLH
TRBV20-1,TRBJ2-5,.,SARMGTQY
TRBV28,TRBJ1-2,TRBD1,ASDRDSLRTSYGYT
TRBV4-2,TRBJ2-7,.,ASSQDTYEQY
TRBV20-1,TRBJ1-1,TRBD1,SASLTGINTEAF
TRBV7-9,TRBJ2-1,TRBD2,ASSYPGGYNEQF
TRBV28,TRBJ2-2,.,ASSLQGREELF